This T cell receptor beta chain is drawn from a study of cytomegalovirus exposure and HLA in healthy donors (TCRdb year 2017). Broadly, across the study: In an earlier analysis of some 610 of the donors, approximately 260 Gb of sequence data and 120 million or so unique TCR beta sequences from about 179 million T cells were reported. About 310 gigabases of sequencing data and tens of millions of unique TCR sequences were included in an early release covering 550 to 650 HLA-typed donors. Of the approximately 400 genotyped donors, 65% to 90% fell in the genetic ancestry cluster associated with self-reported Caucasian donors. The study aimed to test whether signatures of past pathogen exposure could be identified by cataloging public T cell receptors. The T cell repertoires of around 730 subjects were profiled by immunosequencing and related to cytomegalovirus serostatus. In addition to the first cohort of 500 to 850 subjects, a separate validation cohort of 120 different subjects was used. High-throughput TCR immunosequencing, statistical association of individual TCRs with disease status, and machine learning were combined to predict cytomegalovirus infection status. In a later analysis, previously published TCR beta repertoires from several hundred donors were re-analyzed and high-resolution HLA genotyping was added so that TCR occurrence patterns could be studied. Rather than using new phenotypic data, the later analysis identified candidate immune exposures from TCR beta sequences and from how often those sequences occurred across donors. In an earlier analysis of 500 to 650 of the donors, high-throughput TCR beta sequencing was used to judge whether each TCR beta V gene segment behaved as functional or pseudogenic. Donor age, sex, ethnicity and CMV serostatus were collected together with the repertoire data. A later genetic analysis used genome-wide SNP genotypes for about 60% of the roughly 700 donors, treating that subset as a discovery cohort. Every discovery cohort repertoire had been produced on one sequencing platform. Class I and class II HLA loci were covered by the typing at four-digit resolution. Typing coverage differed by locus: A, B, C, DRB1 and DQB1 were typed in roughly 620-640 donors, DQA1 in 500 to 550, DPA1 in around 600, and DPB1 in 472. A handful of DR-DQ haplotypes were handled as single units for association and clustering because linkage in the cohort was strong. Across about 380 genotyped donors of the cohort, an average of about 240,000 unique TCR beta nucleotide sequences per donor were sequenced, and around 20% of those sequences were non-productive.

The cohort consisted of some 730 healthy bone marrow donors. At the time of sampling, all cohort members were nominally healthy, though unrecorded immune exposures were likely present. The donor was CMV seronegative and belonged to the group of 352 seronegative cohort members. Each donor provided a peripheral blood sample, and peripheral blood mononuclear cells were used for TCR beta sequencing. The Qiagen DNeasy Blood Extraction Kit was used to extract genomic DNA from the blood cell samples. Comment on this clone: No cognate antigen has been identified for it.

The library came from the immunoSEQ multiplex PCR assay. For the multiplex PCR, a mixture combining 60 forward primers for TCR Vbeta segments and 13 reverse primers for TCR Jbeta segments was used. The CDR3 region of rearranged TCR beta genes was amplified from genomic DNA with a multiplex PCR assay. The amplified TCR beta libraries were sequenced on the Illumina HiSeq System as 87-base-pair reads. The paper's data handling went like this. A later analysis tallied 75 million to 95 million unique TCR beta chains across the 600 to 700 repertoires, and some 10 million of those chains were shared by two or more donors. Raw reads were error-corrected and collapsed into unique sequences by a nearest-neighbor algorithm in which closely related sequences were merged to remove PCR and sequencing errors. To assign V, D and J gene segments, CDR3 sequences were aligned to IMGT reference sequences. For a sequence to be retained, a match of at least six nucleotides to both a V gene segment and a J gene segment was required. A rearrangement was called productive if the CDR3 had no stop codons and remained in frame with V and J, and every other rearrangement was called non-productive. CDR3 was defined according to IMGT convention as the region running from the second conserved V-encoded cysteine to the conserved J-encoded phenylalanine. The earlier analysis of 500 to 650 of the donors excluded any sequence lacking an unambiguous match to a single V gene segment. An earlier analysis of approximately 590 of the donors classified V segments as functional when productive rearrangements were above 56.7% and as segregating when the standard deviation between donors was above 5%. A statistical classification framework was built to diagnose cytomegalovirus status from the catalog of TCR beta chain sequences. V and J gene assignment, in a later analysis, came from comparing TCR nucleotide sequences with IMGT/GENE-DB human TR gene sequences. Using the TCRdist pipeline, a later analysis assigned CDR3 sequences along with most-parsimonious VDJ recombination scenarios. In a later analysis, each TCR beta chain was defined by its CDR3 amino acid sequence together with its V-gene family, and reads lacking a unique V-gene family were excluded. A later analysis removed 600 or so highly shared, low-generation-probability nucleotide sequences to deal with suspected cross-contamination and a sequencing artifact. For each public chain, a later analysis derived a clonal expansion index from normalized ranks of inferred template counts within each repertoire. A later analysis computed generation probabilities with a VDJ recombination model fitted to out-of-frame rearrangements, and checked the results against IGoR. In a later analysis, TCR-TCR, TCR-HLA and TCR-CMV co-occurrence was scored with hypergeometric tests, and a repertoire-size bias correction was applied to TCR pairs. A later analysis estimated false discovery rates by permuting HLA or CMV assignments 20 times. A later analysis grouped co-occurring TCRs with DBSCAN, adding TCRdist sequence similarity when clustering within HLA-allele-positive subsets. Co-occurrence clustering excluded repertoires with fewer than 30,000 or more than 120,000 public chains, plus five with anomalous nucleotide sharing. Drawn from immuneACCESS, this table holds only the in-frame rearrangements with V and J called that TCRdb kept. Clones are partly lost; checked studies trace under half to an unresolved V gene and leave the rest unexplained. For V, J and clone size, that table is used; D and trimming come from the DNA. The sample's records list about 140,000 clones. The ten largest clones add up to 2% to 3% of the sample.

Findings and caveats that apply to the study as a whole: In a later genetic analysis, fewer N-insertions in productive TCRs were reported among donors in an Asian-associated ancestry cluster than the roughly 710-donor mean. A further reported finding was that TCR beta sequences accurately predicted the HLA-A and HLA-B alleles for most subjects in the first cohort. An earlier analysis of approximately 530 of the donors showed that most TCR beta V segments appeared in productive rearrangements either about 87% or about 30% of the time, which broadly matched IMGT annotations. Some IMGT-functional V segments, including TRBV6-2 and TRBV6-3, could not be told apart with the 87-base-pair reads, so those segments were excluded. Cytomegalovirus status was reported to be diagnosed by the classifier with high specificity and sensitivity in both the original and validation cohorts. Most TCR sequences were observed very rarely across donors, whereas some public TCRs were present in many individuals. For the cohort, immune exposure information was limited to CMV serostatus. In a later genetic analysis, a missense DCLRE1C variant was associated with V-gene and J-gene trimming of TCR beta chains, and the association was replicated in an independent cohort. According to a later analysis, TCR association rates differed among HLA loci, with DRB1 alleles showing the most associated TCRs and HLA-C alleles showing the fewest. Only TCR beta chains were sequenced in this cohort, and the absence of alpha or paired-chain data limited detectable features. Correlated functional status among segregating V segments might reflect linkage disequilibrium, but an unknown experimental factor could not be ruled out. Most CMV-associated TCR beta chains appeared to be HLA-restricted in a later analysis, and the HLA associations seemed to be driven largely by CMV exposure. In a later analysis, several top co-occurrence clusters were reported to appear linked to parvovirus B19, influenza, CMV and Epstein-Barr virus. Because HLA typing was missing for some donors at each locus, association tests included only the typed subset. When HLA alleles, especially DR and DQ, strongly co-occurred, attributing TCR associations to individual alleles was difficult. A cluster of highly shared sequence variants was judged likely to represent a technical artifact of the sequencing pipeline. Over 15 rarely observed V segments, including chromosome 9 orphons, were excluded from the earlier analysis of approximately 500 of the donors because counts were too low. A later analysis associated about 18,000 TCR beta sequences with specific HLA alleles at a false discovery rate of 0.05. A total of about 180 TCR beta chains were listed by the study as associated with cytomegalovirus. The presence/absence analyses assumed that sequencing depth was roughly uniform across donors, and that assumption may not be true. A later analysis found that HLA-associated TCR beta chains were more clonally expanded and had lower generation probabilities than equally common non-associated chains. The authors suggested that the approach could potentially be extended to other disease states and immunological phenotypes. In vitro tests confirmed that a few of the cytomegalovirus-associated TCR beta chains recognize cytomegalovirus antigens.

Compared with germline, V lacks 7 bases and J lacks 6 bases; bases without a gene match: 8. Taken from cysteine to phenylalanine, the CDR3 has 15 residues. The read is trimmed to its CDR3 DNA, 45 bases read in frame from base 1. According to the germline V gene, CDR1 reads MNHNS and CDR2 reads SASEGT. The rearrangement joined TRBV6-1 to TRBJ1-6; 8 of the junction bases match TRBD1. Sample: PBMCs. The clonotype was recovered from a man aged 35-49 years in good health and CMV-seronegative. Here the CDR3 is given as CASIRSGQVNSPLHF. The nucleotide sequence reads as follows: TGTGCCAGCATTAGATCGGGACAGGTTAATTCACCCCTCCACTTT.